This T cell receptor beta chain was identified during a study of early T cells in non-severe SARS-CoV-2 infection. Study summary: The input, bulk RNA from unsorted whole blood, was sequenced, and chains were unpaired. Study conclusions and caveats: The study's VDJdb matching favored anti-spike CD8 responses and missed private and CD4 specificities.

CDR3 size: 12 residues. The V end lost 4 bases, the J end lost 4 bases, and 5 bases lay between the germline ends. CDR1 is WNHNN and CDR2 is SYGVQD in the germline V gene (reference sequence). Separate cDNA molecules each had unique molecular identifiers attached to them. TCRdb redid the calling of the 5' RACE reads with MiXCR, one entry per CDR3 protein. The sample lists about 60,000 distinct CDR3 sequences; roughly an eighth were seen once. A remark on this clonotype: Its matching antigen is unknown.

V gene TRBV10-1 combines with J gene TRBJ2-1, with D perhaps TRBD1 (5 bases). The sequenced material came from whole blood. This sequence was found in an adult who was a healthcare worker with PCR-confirmed SARS-CoV-2 infection or an uninfected control (not recorded which). The CDR3 DNA sequence: TGCGCCAGCAGTGGACAGTACAATGAGCAGTTCTTC. The encoded protein is CASSGQYNEQFF.